The 11 T cell receptor beta chains given below trace back to one sample, sequenced in a study of read filtering for tumor transcriptome and immune sequencing. From about 0.4 ug of RNA, a library with molecular barcoded alpha/delta and beta/gamma adaptors was made. TCRdb re-derived calls from the reads in MiXCR, one entry per CDR3 protein. The table lists around 60,000 distinct CDR3 sequences, roughly 19% of them singletons, with 11% to 15% in the top ten. Sequences were obtained from a population of CD138-negative cells sorted from bone marrow. The source of these receptors is a donor aged 40 or older with multiple myeloma.

This clonotype was seen many times. The rearrangement joins TRBV7-6 to TRBJ1-4; 8 bases agree with TRBD1. After removal of 4 bases from V and 8 bases from J, the junction contained 6 bases not matched to a gene. Germline assignment: CDR1 SGHVS and CDR2 FNYEAQ. CDR3 length: 14 residues. CDR3 bases: TGTGCCAGCAGCTACAGGGGACAGGCGGAAAAACTGTTTTTT. This encodes CASSYRGQAEKLFF.

This clonotype was found many times. This chain uses TRBV5-1 with TRBJ2-5; unclear D gene. CDR1 and CDR2 (germline): SGHRS, YFSETQ. Trimming took off 0 bases at V and 0 bases at J, with 6 bases between the two ends. The CDR3 is 14 amino acids. CDR3 region: CASSLAGNQETQYF. As DNA, the CDR3 is TGCGCCAGCAGCTTGGCCGGCAACCAAGAGACCCAGTACTTC.

A note on this clonotype: A read error is possible here, since a much larger clone lies one base away. The V call is TRBV7-2, the J call TRBJ2-7, with 13 bases lining up with TRBD2. Germline V gene data show CDR1 as SGHTA and CDR2 as FQGNSA. The V and J ends lost 5 bases and 9 bases, in that order; junction bases with no gene match: 22. CDR3 length equals 19 residues. In DNA form, the CDR3 reads TGTGCCAGCAGCCTACTCACCCTGGGACTAGCGGGGCCCTTAAACGGGCAGTACTTC. Its translation is CASSLLTLGLAGPLNGQYF.

This clonotype was recorded many times. This chain joins TRBV29-1 and TRBJ2-5; D might be TRBD1 (6 bases). Germline V gene lookup returns CDR1 SQVTM and CDR2 ANQGSEA. Trimming stripped 3 bases from V and 5 bases from J, with 16 bases between. The CDR3 sequence is 14 residues long. The CDR3 bases are TGCAGCGTTGACTTCGTCAGGCAGGGGGAGACCCAGTACTTC. It specifies CSVDFVRQGETQYF.

This clonotype was seen many times. The V gene is TRBV9, the J gene TRBJ2-1; TRBD2 aligns across 7 bases. In germline, CDR1 is SGDLS, CDR2 YYNGEE. This CDR3 has 14 residues. V trimming: 4 bases; J trimming: 2 bases; junction bases outside the gene matches: 3. The CDR3 sequence: CASSMGLTYNEQFF. The CDR3 coding sequence is TGTGCCAGCAGCATGGGACTAACCTACAATGAGCAGTTCTTC.

Ten or more counts support this clonotype. The J gene is TRBJ1-1, the V gene TRBV29-1, with no clear D. Trimming took 4 bases from V and 5 from J, leaving 5 bases between them. This CDR3 region has 10 residues. CDR1 SQVTM and CDR2 ANQGSEA come from the germline V gene. The DNA for the CDR3 is TGCAGCGTTGTGGAAACTGAAGCTTTCTTT. It yields the protein CSVVETEAFF.

This clonotype was seen a handful of times. This clone may be a read error of a much larger clone one base away. V is TRBV20-1 and J is TRBJ2-5; D is ambiguous. This CDR3 comprises 12 residues. Trimming took 3 bases from V and 3 from J, leaving 8 bases between them. Per germline, CDR1 DFQATT and CDR2 SNEGSKA (reference sequence). CDR3 amino acids: CSASRQEETQYF. DNA for the CDR3: TGCAGTGCTAGTAGGCAGGAAGAGACCCAGTACTTC.

Ten or more counts support this clonotype. The chain uses TRBV24-1 and TRBJ1-1; D may be TRBD1 (5 bases). Germline V gene sequence: CDR1 KGHDR, CDR2 SFDVKD. The length of the CDR3 is 11 residues. Trimming stripped 7 bases from V and 8 bases from J, with 10 bases between. As DNA, the CDR3 is TGTGCCACCAGACTCGGACAAGAAGCTTTCTTT. Translated: CATRLGQEAFF.

This clonotype has at least ten counts. J is TRBJ2-2 and V is TRBV3-1, with D possibly matching TRBD1 (5 bases). Trimming pared 3 bases from V and 5 bases from J, leaving 16 bases between. This CDR3 region has 16 residues. Germline values: CDR1 LGHDT, CDR2 YNNKEL (reference sequence). The CDR3 DNA reads as TGTGCCAGCAGCCAGTTAGTACAGACAGTTACCGGGGAGCTGTTTTTT. This gives the protein CASSQLVQTVTGELFF.

This clonotype has at least ten counts. This chain links TRBV20-1 with TRBJ2-7, with 8 bases lining up with TRBD1. The ends lost 3 bases at V and 5 bases at J; junction bases unmatched: 12. Germline assignment: CDR1 DFQATT and CDR2 SNEGSKA (reference sequence). This CDR3 spans 15 amino acids. DNA for the CDR3: TGCAGTGCTAGGGAATTGTCCGGGACAGGAAACGAGCAGTACTTC. This encodes CSARELSGTGNEQYF.

This clonotype was counted at least ten times. This chain connects TRBV2 to TRBJ1-1; no clear D gene. The CDR3 is made up of 13 amino acids. Trimming shortened V by 8 bases and J by 4 bases, and 14 bases separated the two germline ends. Per the germline V gene, CDR1 is SNHLY and CDR2 is FYNNEI. Written as DNA, the CDR3 is TGTGCCAGCCGAAGCCCGGGTATCACTGAAGCTTTCTTT. It yields the protein CASRSPGITEAFF.